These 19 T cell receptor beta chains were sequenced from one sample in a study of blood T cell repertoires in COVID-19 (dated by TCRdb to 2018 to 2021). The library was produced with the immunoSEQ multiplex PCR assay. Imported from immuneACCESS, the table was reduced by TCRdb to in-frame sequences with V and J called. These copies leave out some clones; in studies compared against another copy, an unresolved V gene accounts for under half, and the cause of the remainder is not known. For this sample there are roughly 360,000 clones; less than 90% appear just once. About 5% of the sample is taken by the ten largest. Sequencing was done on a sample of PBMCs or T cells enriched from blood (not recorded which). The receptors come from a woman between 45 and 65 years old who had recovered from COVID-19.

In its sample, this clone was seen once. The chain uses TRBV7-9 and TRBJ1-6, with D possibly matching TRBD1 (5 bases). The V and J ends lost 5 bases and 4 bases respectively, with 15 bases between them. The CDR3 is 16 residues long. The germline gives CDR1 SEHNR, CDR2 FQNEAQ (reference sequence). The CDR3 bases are TGTGCCAGCAGCCCTCCGGGGGGGGGTTATAATTCACCCCTCCACTTT. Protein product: CASSPPGGGYNSPLHF.

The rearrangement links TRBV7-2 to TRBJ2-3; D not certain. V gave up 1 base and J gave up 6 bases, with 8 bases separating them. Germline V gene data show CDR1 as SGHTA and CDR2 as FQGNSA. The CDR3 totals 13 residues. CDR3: CASSLDLWDTQYF. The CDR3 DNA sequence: TGTGCCAGCAGCTTAGACTTATGGGATACGCAGTATTTT.

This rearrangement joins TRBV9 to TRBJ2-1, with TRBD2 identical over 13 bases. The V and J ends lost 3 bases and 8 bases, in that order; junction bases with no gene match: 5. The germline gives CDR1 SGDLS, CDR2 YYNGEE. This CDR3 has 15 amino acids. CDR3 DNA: TGTGCCAGCAGCGCTAACGGACTAGCGGGAGATGAGCAGTTCTTC. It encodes CASSANGLAGDEQFF.

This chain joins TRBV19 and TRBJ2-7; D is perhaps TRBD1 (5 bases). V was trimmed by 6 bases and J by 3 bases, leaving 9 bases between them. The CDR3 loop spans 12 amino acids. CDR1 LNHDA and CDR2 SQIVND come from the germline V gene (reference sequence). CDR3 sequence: CASSLDSYEQYF. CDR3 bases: TGTGCCAGTAGCCTCGACAGCTACGAGCAGTACTTC.

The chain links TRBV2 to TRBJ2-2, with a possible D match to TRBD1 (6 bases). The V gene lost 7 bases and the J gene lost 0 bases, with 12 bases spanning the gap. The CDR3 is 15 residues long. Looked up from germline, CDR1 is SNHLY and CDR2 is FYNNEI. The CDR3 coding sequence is TGTGCCAGCAACCGGGACATAGCGAACACCGGGGAGCTGTTTTTT. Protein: CASNRDIANTGELFF.

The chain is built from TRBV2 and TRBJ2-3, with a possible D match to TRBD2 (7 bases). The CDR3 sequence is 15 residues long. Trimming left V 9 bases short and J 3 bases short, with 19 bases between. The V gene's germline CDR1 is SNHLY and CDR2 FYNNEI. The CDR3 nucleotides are TGTGCCAGTACTGTGGGGGGGGGCGGTACAGATACGCAGTATTTT. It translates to CASTVGGGGTDTQYF.

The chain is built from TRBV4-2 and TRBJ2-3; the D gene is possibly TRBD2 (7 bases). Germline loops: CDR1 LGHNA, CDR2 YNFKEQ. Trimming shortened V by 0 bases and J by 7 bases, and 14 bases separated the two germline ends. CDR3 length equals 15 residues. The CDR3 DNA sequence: TGTGCCAGCAGCCAAGATAGGGGGGGGATGAATACGCAGTATTTT. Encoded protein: CASSQDRGGMNTQYF.

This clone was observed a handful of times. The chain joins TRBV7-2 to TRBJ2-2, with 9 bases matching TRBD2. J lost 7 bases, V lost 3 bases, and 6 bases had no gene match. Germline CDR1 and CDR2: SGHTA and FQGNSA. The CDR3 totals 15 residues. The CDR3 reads CASSFSLRGGGELFF. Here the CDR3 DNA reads TGTGCCAGCAGCTTCTCCCTGCGGGGGGGCGGGGAGCTGTTTTTT.

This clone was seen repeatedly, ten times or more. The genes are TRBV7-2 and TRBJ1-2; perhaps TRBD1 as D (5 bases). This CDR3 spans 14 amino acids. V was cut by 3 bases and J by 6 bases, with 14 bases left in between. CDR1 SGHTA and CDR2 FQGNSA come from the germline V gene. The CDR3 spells CASSFGGDLNGYTF. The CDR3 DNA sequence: TGTGCCAGCAGCTTTGGAGGGGACTTAAATGGCTACACCTTC.

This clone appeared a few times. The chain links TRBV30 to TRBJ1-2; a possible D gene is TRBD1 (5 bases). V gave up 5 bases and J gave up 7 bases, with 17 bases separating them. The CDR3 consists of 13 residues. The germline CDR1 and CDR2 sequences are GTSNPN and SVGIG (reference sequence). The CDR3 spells CAWSDRRKGGYTF. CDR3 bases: TGTGCCTGGTCTGACAGAAGGAAAGGTGGCTACACCTTC. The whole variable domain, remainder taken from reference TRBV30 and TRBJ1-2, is SQTIHQWPATLVQPVGSPLSLECTVEGTSNPNLYWYRQAAGRGLQLLFYSVGIGQISSEVPQNLSASRPQDRQFILSSKKLLLSDSGFYLCAWSDRRKGGYTFGSGTRLTVV.

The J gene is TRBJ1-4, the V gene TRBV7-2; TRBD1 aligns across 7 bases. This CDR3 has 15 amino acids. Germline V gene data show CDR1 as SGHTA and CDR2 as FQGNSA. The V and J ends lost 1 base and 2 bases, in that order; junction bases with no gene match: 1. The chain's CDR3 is CASSLDRGTNEKLFF. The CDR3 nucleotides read TGTGCCAGCAGCTTAGACAGGGGTACTAATGAAAAACTGTTTTTT.

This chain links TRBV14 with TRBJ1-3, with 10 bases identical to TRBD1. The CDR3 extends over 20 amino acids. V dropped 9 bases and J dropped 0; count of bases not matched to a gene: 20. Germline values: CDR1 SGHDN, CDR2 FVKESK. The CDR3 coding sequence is TGTGCCAGTCCGGGACAGGGGTCTATTTTGGTTTCGGCCTCTGGAAACACCATATATTTT. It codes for CASPGQGSILVSASGNTIYF.

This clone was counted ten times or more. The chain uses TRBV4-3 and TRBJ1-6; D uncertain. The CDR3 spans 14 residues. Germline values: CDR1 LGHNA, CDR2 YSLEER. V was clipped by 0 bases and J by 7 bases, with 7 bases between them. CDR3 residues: CASSQDLRNSPLHF. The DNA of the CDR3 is TGCGCCAGCAGCCAAGATCTTAGAAATTCACCCCTCCACTTT.

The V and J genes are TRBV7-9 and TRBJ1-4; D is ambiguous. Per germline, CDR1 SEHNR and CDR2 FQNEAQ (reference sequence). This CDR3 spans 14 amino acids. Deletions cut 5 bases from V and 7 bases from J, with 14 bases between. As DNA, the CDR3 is TGTGCCAGCAGCCCTTGGGCCAGCGGTGAAAAACTGTTTTTT. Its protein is CASSPWASGEKLFF.

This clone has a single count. The DNA of the CDR3 is TGCGCCAGCAGCCAAGAGCAGAATTCACCCCTCCACTTT. Translation: CASSQEQNSPLHF. The V gene is TRBV4-1, the J gene TRBJ1-6; D gene unclear. Germline CDR1 and CDR2: MGHRA and YSYEKL. Trimming took 0 bases from V and 7 from J, leaving 4 bases between them. This CDR3 region has 13 residues.

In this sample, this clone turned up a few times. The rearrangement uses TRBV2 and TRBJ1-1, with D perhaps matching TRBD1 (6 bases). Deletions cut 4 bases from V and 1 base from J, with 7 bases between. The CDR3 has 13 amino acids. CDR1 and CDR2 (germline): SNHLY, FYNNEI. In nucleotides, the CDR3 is TGTGCCAGCAGTGTGGGGGCGAACACTGAAGCTTTCTTT. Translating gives CASSVGANTEAFF.

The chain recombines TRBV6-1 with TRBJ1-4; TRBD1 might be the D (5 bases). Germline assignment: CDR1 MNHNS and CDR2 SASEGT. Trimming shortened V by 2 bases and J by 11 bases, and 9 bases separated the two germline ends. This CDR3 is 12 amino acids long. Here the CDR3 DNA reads TGTGCCAGCAGTGAAACGGGGGAGAAACTGTTTTTT. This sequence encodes CASSETGEKLFF.

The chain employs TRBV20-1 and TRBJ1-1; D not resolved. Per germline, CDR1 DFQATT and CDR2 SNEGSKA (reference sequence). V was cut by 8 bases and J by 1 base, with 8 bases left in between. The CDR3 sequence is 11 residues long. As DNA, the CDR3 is TGCAGTCTGACACCGAACACTGAAGCTTTCTTT. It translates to CSLTPNTEAFF.

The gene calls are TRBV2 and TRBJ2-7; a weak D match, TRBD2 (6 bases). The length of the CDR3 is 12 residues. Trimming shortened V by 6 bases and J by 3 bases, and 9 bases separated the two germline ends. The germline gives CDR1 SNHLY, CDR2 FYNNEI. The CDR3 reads CASRGLGYEQYF. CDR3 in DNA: TGTGCCAGCAGGGGACTTGGCTACGAGCAGTACTTC. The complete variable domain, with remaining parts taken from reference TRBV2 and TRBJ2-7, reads EPEVTQTPSHQVTQMGQEVILRCVPISNHLYFYWYRQILGQKVEFLVSFYNNEISEKSEIFDDQFSVERPDGSNFTLKIRSTKLEDSAMYFCASRGLGYEQYFGPGTRLTVT.